Below are 5 T cell receptor beta chains sequenced from a single sample in a study of response to subunit inactivated influenza vaccine. TCRdb itself ran the RT-PCR reads through MiXCR, one entry per CDR3 protein. This sample has 500,000 to 600,000 distinct CDR3 sequences, with approximately 10% found just once. The specimen was PBMCs from blood, collected on the day of vaccination. These receptors all stem from a man aged 45-60 years who received an inactivated influenza vaccine.

This chain links TRBV7-9 with TRBJ2-2, with TRBD1 matching over 8 bases. The CDR3 sequence is 17 residues long. Trimming at V came to 2 bases and at J to 5 bases, leaving 10 bases not matched to a gene. Looked up from germline, CDR1 is SEHNR and CDR2 is FQNEAQ (reference sequence). The DNA of the CDR3 is TGTGCCAGCAGCTTAACGGACAGGGCCATACAGACCGGGGAGCTGTTTTTT. It is translated as CASSLTDRAIQTGELFF.

This clonotype was observed many times. The rearrangement joins TRBV12-3 or TRBV12-4 to TRBJ2-1; D might be TRBD1 (6 bases). This CDR3 has 15 residues. V shed 5 bases and J shed 8 bases, with 19 bases lying between them. The CDR3: CASSPGTSLLDEQFF. CDR3 nucleotides: TGTGCCAGCAGTCCCGGGACATCCCTGTTGGATGAGCAGTTCTTC.

Ten or more counts support this clonotype. The chain combines TRBV5-6 with TRBJ2-7; 12 nucleotides line up with TRBD2. The V gene end was trimmed by 2 bases and the J gene end by 5 bases; junction bases not matched to a gene: 5. Germline loops: CDR1 SGHDT, CDR2 YYEEEE. The CDR3 has 15 residues. The CDR3 loop is CASSFLLAGGNEQYF. CDR3 DNA: TGTGCCAGCAGCTTCCTCCTAGCGGGGGGGAACGAGCAGTACTTC.

The chain joins TRBV6-2 or TRBV6-3 to TRBJ1-2; no clear D gene. Germline CDR1 and CDR2: MNHEY and SVGEGT. This CDR3 spans 13 amino acids. Trimming cost V 0 bases and J 7 bases, with 9 bases left between them. In DNA, the CDR3 is TGTGCCAGCAGTTACTCGTCAGCTGCTGGCTACACCTTC. Residues: CASSYSSAAGYTF.

CDR3: CASSYSGLGHSNQPQHF. The CDR3 DNA is TGTGCCAGCAGTTACTCCGGGTTGGGGCATAGCAATCAGCCCCAGCATTTT. This chain links TRBV6-2 or TRBV6-3 with TRBJ1-5, with D possibly matching TRBD1 (5 bases). Trimming left V 0 bases short and J 0 bases short, with 12 bases between. Germline lookup yields CDR1 MNHEY and CDR2 SVGEGT. This CDR3 has 17 residues.